The 4 T cell receptor beta chains in this list originate from one sample, sequenced in a study of T cell responses to AZD1222 COVID-19 vaccine. Using immunoSEQ multiplex PCR, the repertoire was profiled, and TCRdb retains in-frame clones only, with some absent. The sample consists of under 150,000 clones, about 81% of them appearing once. The input for sequencing was peripheral blood, taken on day 0 of MenACWY control vaccination. The source of these receptors is an adult in good health.

The chain has TRBV5-1 and TRBJ2-3, with D perhaps TRBD2 (5 bases). The V end lost 3 bases, the J end lost 5 bases, and 16 bases lay between the germline ends. The CDR3 spans 15 residues. The germline CDR1 and CDR2 sequences are SGHRS and YFSETQ. In DNA form, the CDR3 reads TGCGCCAGCAGCTCTGAGGACTCCCGGATAGATACGCAGTATTTT. Its protein product is CASSSEDSRIDTQYF.

The V and J genes are TRBV3-1 (or the pseudogene TRBV3-2) and TRBJ2-5; TRBD1 might be the D (6 bases). CDR1 and CDR2 (germline): LGHDT, YNNKEL (reference sequence). The CDR3 sequence is 14 residues long. V shed 4 bases and J shed 2 bases, with 11 bases lying between them. The CDR3 spells CASSPGQNQETQYF. CDR3 sequence (DNA): TGTGCCAGCAGCCCCGGACAGAATCAAGAGACCCAGTACTTC.

The genes are TRBV3-1 (or the pseudogene TRBV3-2) and TRBJ1-4; the D is unclear. The CDR3 has 13 residues. The V gene lost 1 base and the J gene lost 7 bases, with 7 bases spanning the gap. Germline loops: CDR1 LGHDT, CDR2 YNNKEL (reference sequence). The CDR3 loop reads CASSQGRLEKLFF. The DNA of the CDR3 is TGTGCCAGCAGCCAAGGACGGCTTGAAAAACTGTTTTTT.

This clone was seen repeatedly, ten times or more. Additional DNA sequences in this sample encode the identical CDR3. CDR3 sequence: CASSFRENTEAFF. CDR3 DNA sequence: TGTGCCAGCAGCTTCAGGGAGAACACTGAAGCTTTCTTT. The rearrangement uses TRBV7-9 and TRBJ1-1, with D possibly matching TRBD1 (5 bases). Germline CDR1 and CDR2: SEHNR and FQNEAQ (reference sequence). Trimming stripped 3 bases from V and 1 base from J, with 6 bases between. This CDR3 contains 13 residues.